This T cell receptor (beta chain) comes out of a study of PD-1 blockade in mismatch repair-deficient tumors. Libraries were prepared by immunoSEQ multiplex PCR; TCRdb keeps only in-frame clonotypes and omits some of them. In the table there are under 150,000 clones, around 83% of which are singletons. All patients were mismatch repair deficient, assessed by either PCR or immunohistochemistry. The TCR-sequenced patients were a few responders to pembrolizumab. Trimming took 3 bases from V and 8 from J, leaving 16 bases between them. Looked up from germline, CDR1 is MNHEY and CDR2 is SVGAGI. This CDR3 is built from 14 residues. Study-level points and caveats: After pembrolizumab, tumor-resident clones rose rapidly, then generally contracted before radiologic responses.

A word on this clone: Its antigen is currently unknown.

The V gene is TRBV6-5, the J gene TRBJ1-2; possible D gene TRBD1, 6 bases. The source was peripheral blood, collected 44 weeks after starting pembrolizumab. The receptor's source is an adult with mismatch repair-deficient cancer. The CDR3 DNA reads TGTGCCAGCAGTTATCAACGACAGGTCGGCGGCTACACCTTC. Translating it yields CASSYQRQVGGYTF.